The present T cell receptor beta chain was sequenced within a study of T-cell reconstitution after alpha-beta-depleted transplantation in children. Molecular barcoding with unique molecular identifiers was used for the TCRbeta library. TCRdb redid the calling of the PCR reads with MiXCR, one entry per CDR3 protein. The sample has hundreds of thousands of distinct CDR3 sequences; about 11% are singletons. V was trimmed by 6 bases and J by 2 bases, leaving 10 bases between them. CDR1 is LNHNV, CDR2 YYDKDF, per germline (reference sequence). CDR3 size: 14 residues. This clonotype was counted at least ten times.

The sample consisted of PBMCs from the stem cell graft donor, taken from the stem cell graft. The genes are TRBV15 and TRBJ2-2, with D maybe TRBD2 (5 bases). The clonotype comes from a human donor who donated a stem cell graft to a child with acute lymphoblastic leukemia. The CDR3 spells CATREDLNTGELFF. The DNA for the CDR3 is TGTGCCACCAGGGAGGACCTAAACACCGGGGAGCTGTTTTTT.